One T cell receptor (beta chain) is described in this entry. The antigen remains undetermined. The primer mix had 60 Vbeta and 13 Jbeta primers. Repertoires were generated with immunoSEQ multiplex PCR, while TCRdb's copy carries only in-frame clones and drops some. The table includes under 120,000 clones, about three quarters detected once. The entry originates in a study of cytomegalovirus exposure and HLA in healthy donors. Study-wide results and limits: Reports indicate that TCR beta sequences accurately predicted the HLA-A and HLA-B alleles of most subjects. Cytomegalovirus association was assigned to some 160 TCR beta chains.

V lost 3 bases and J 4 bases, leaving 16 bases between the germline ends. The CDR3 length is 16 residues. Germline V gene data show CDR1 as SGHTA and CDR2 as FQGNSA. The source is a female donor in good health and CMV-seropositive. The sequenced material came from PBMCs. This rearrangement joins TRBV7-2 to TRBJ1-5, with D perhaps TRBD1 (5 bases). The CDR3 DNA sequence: TGTGCCAGCAGCTTTGGGCTCGCGGCAGGGAATCAGCCCCAGCATTTT. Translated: CASSFGLAAGNQPQHF.